This TCR beta chain is drawn from a study of vaccination and CD4 T cells after COVID-19. Study-level information: According to the study, participants were given two doses of BNT162b2 or mRNA-1273 vaccine. Whole-study results and caveats: With convalescent patients, a median approximately 86% of reactive clones emerged solely after vaccination.

The V gene lost 7 bases and the J gene lost 1 base, with 10 bases spanning the gap. This CDR3 comprises 13 residues. Germline lookup yields CDR1 SNHLY and CDR2 FYNNEI. The treatment here: approximately nine-day PBMC culture with coronavirus spike peptide pools or control peptides (ViraFEST assay). This clonotype showed up just a few times. Its specificity is not known. With the Oncomine TCR Beta short-read assay, DNA from cultured CD4+ T cells was sequenced. From the PCR reads, TCRdb called clonotypes with MiXCR, one entry per CDR3 protein. The data hold 17,000 or so distinct CDR3 sequences, with around 29% observed a single time.

The rearrangement uses TRBV2 and TRBJ1-1; D gene ambiguous. The sample taken for sequencing was cultured CD4+ T cells from blood. The receptor's source is a human donor with COVID-19. The CDR3 here is CASTRGRNTEAFF. In DNA form, the CDR3 reads TGTGCCAGCACCCGAGGGCGGAACACTGAAGCTTTCTTT.